Listed here are 31 T cell receptor beta chains from one sample, sequenced in a study of blood T cell repertoires in COVID-19. Measured with immunoSEQ multiplex PCR; TCRdb has only the in-frame clones, and not every one. This repertoire shows around 240,000 clones, roughly 80% found once; its top ten account for 7.4%. Input material: peripheral blood. The receptors were gathered from a woman between 50 and 59 years old with acute or convalescent COVID-19.

V and J are TRBV6-1 and TRBJ2-1; 10 positions agree with TRBD2. The CDR3 is made up of 16 amino acids. Germline CDR1 and CDR2: MNHNS and SASEGT. V lost 0 bases and J lost 2; bases outside the gene matches: 1. The CDR3 sequence is CASSEALAGAYNEQFF. DNA of the CDR3: TGTGCCAGCAGTGAAGCGCTAGCGGGGGCCTACAATGAGCAGTTCTTC.

This clone was recorded only once. The chain recombines TRBV11-2 with TRBJ2-3; 8 bases line up with TRBD2. The CDR3 totals 16 residues. CDR1 SGHAT and CDR2 FQNNGV come from the germline V gene. Germline trimming cut 1 base from V and 2 bases from J; bases unmatched to any gene: 5. CDR3 residues: CASSLVGGGTTDTQYF. Written as DNA, the CDR3 is TGTGCCAGCAGCTTAGTAGGCGGGGGGACCACAGATACGCAGTATTTT.

The V and J genes are TRBV5-1 and TRBJ1-4, with TRBD1 as a possible D gene (6 bases). Germline lookup yields CDR1 SGHRS and CDR2 YFSETQ. V gave up 3 bases and J gave up 4 bases, with 10 bases separating them. The CDR3 has 14 residues. In nucleotides, the CDR3 is TGCGCCAGCAGCTCGGACAGATATAATGAAAAACTGTTTTTT. As protein: CASSSDRYNEKLFF.

Only a few counts were recorded for this clone. This chain connects TRBV19 to TRBJ1-5; perhaps TRBD1 as D (6 bases). Germline V gives CDR1 LNHDA, CDR2 SQIVND (reference sequence). V was pared by 10 bases and J by 5 bases, with 9 bases between. CDR3 length equals 11 residues. CDR3 sequence reads: CATGVDQPQHF. The DNA for the CDR3 is TGTGCCACAGGGGTTGATCAGCCCCAGCATTTT.

Details on this clone: Other nucleotide sequences from this sample produce the same CDR3. The CDR3 is CASSILQGGNQPQHF. In DNA form, the CDR3 reads TGTGCCAGTAGTATACTTCAGGGCGGCAATCAGCCCCAGCATTTT. The rearrangement joins TRBV19 to TRBJ1-5; D is perhaps TRBD1 (5 bases). The CDR3 runs 15 residues. Germline V gives CDR1 LNHDA, CDR2 SQIVND (reference sequence). Trimming cost V 2 bases and J 2 bases, with 10 bases left between them.

This clone appeared once. The rearrangement uses TRBV28 and TRBJ2-7; D gene uncertain. V lost 3 bases and J lost 5, with 2 bases in between. The CDR3 has 10 amino acids. Germline values: CDR1 MDHEN, CDR2 SYDVKM. The CDR3 reads CASSFNEQYF. In nucleotides, the CDR3 is TGTGCCAGCAGTTTCAACGAGCAGTACTTC.

CDR3 residues: CASTRGFYEQYF. In nucleotides, the CDR3 is TGTGCCAGCACGAGGGGGTTCTACGAGCAGTACTTC. The V call is TRBV12-3 or TRBV12-4, the J call TRBJ2-7; D is perhaps TRBD1 (6 bases). With 7 bases removed from V and 3 bases from J, the gap between germline ends came to 10 bases. The CDR3 has 12 residues.

This clone was detected a few times. The V and J genes are TRBV6-5 and TRBJ1-6, with TRBD1 as a possible D gene (6 bases). The germline CDR1 and CDR2 sequences are MNHEY and SVGAGI. V was shortened by 2 bases and J by 10 bases, with 6 bases between the two germline ends. The CDR3 runs 12 residues. The chain's CDR3 is CASSYGGSPLHF. The DNA of the CDR3 is TGTGCCAGCAGTTACGGGGGCTCACCCCTCCACTTT.

The V gene is TRBV19, the J gene TRBJ2-1, with 8 bases aligning to TRBD2. The CDR3 runs to 16 residues. Germline assignment: CDR1 LNHDA and CDR2 SQIVND (reference sequence). Germline trimming cut 6 bases from V and 2 bases from J; bases unmatched to any gene: 9. CDR3 DNA sequence: TGTGCCAGTAGATCTGGAAGCGGGAGTACCTACAATGAGCAGTTCTTC. The encoded protein is CASRSGSGSTYNEQFF.

The V gene is TRBV6-5, the J gene TRBJ1-2, with D perhaps matching TRBD1 (5 bases). In germline, CDR1 is MNHEY, CDR2 SVGAGI. Trimming shortened V by 5 bases and J by 8 bases, and 12 bases separated the two germline ends. This CDR3 comprises 12 residues. CDR3: CASSPGGDGYTF. In DNA, the CDR3 is TGTGCCAGCAGTCCCGGGGGAGACGGCTACACCTTC.

This chain uses TRBV7-8 with TRBJ1-4, with 7 bases matching TRBD1. Losses at the gene ends were 4 bases for V and 1 base for J; bases not matched to a gene: 3. The CDR3 loop spans 15 amino acids. The germline gives CDR1 SGHVS, CDR2 FQNEAQ. In DNA form, the CDR3 reads TGTGCCAGCAGCTCAGGACAGGAAACTAATGAAAAACTGTTTTTT. It specifies CASSSGQETNEKLFF.

CDR3 region: CASSGSRVDGYTF. Here the CDR3 DNA reads TGTGCCAGTAGTGGGTCGCGGGTCGATGGCTACACCTTC. The gene calls are TRBV19 and TRBJ1-2; D gene ambiguous. V was trimmed by 5 bases and J by 6 bases, leaving 13 bases between them. Per germline, CDR1 LNHDA and CDR2 SQIVND (reference sequence). The CDR3 is made up of 13 amino acids.

The rearrangement joins TRBV7-2 to TRBJ1-1; 8 nucleotides match TRBD1. Trimming at V came to 3 bases and at J to 1 base, leaving 4 bases not matched to a gene. In germline, CDR1 is SGHTA, CDR2 FQGNSA. The CDR3 loop spans 15 amino acids. This CDR3 is CASSFRGPANTEAFF. The CDR3, as DNA: TGTGCCAGCAGCTTCAGGGGGCCAGCGAACACTGAAGCTTTCTTT. Looking up the rest from reference TRBV7-2 and TRBJ1-1 gives the full variable domain: GAGVSQSPSNKVTEKGKDVELRCDPISGHTALYWYRQSLGQGLEFLIYFQGNSAPDKSGLPSDRFSAERTGGSVSTLTIQRTQQEDSAVYLCASSFRGPANTEAFFGQGTRLTVV.

CDR3 region: CASSYSRTLNTEAFF. CDR3 in DNA: TGTGCCAGCAGTTACTCCCGGACTTTGAACACTGAAGCTTTCTTT. V gene TRBV6-6 combines with J gene TRBJ1-1; D is ambiguous. This CDR3 region has 15 residues. Trimming took off 0 bases at V and 0 bases at J, with 8 bases between the two ends. CDR1 and CDR2 from the germline V gene are MNHNY and SVGAGI (reference sequence).

The gene calls are TRBV6-1 and TRBJ1-6, with no clear D. The length of the CDR3 is 12 residues. The V and J ends lost 3 bases and 7 bases respectively, with 4 bases between them. Germline V gene data show CDR1 as MNHNS and CDR2 as SASEGT. The chain's CDR3 is CASSDVNSPLHF. CDR3 sequence (DNA): TGTGCCAGCAGTGATGTAAATTCACCCCTCCACTTT.

The chain combines TRBV6-2 or TRBV6-3 with TRBJ1-4, with 11 nucleotides matching TRBD1. This CDR3 is 15 amino acids long. Germline trimming cut 3 bases from V and 11 bases from J; bases unmatched to any gene: 8. Per the germline V gene, CDR1 is MNHEY and CDR2 is SVGEGT. CDR3 amino acids: CASSYPGQGEEKLFF. The CDR3 DNA reads TGTGCCAGCAGTTATCCGGGACAGGGGGAGGAGAAACTGTTTTTT.

This sequence joins TRBV9 and TRBJ2-3, with 11 nucleotides matching TRBD2. The germline gives CDR1 SGDLS, CDR2 YYNGEE. The V segment lost 3 bases and the J segment 0 bases; nucleotides outside the gene matches: 6. CDR3 length: 17 residues. The CDR3 DNA reads TGTGCCAGCAGCGAGGATATAGCGGGAGGGAGCACAGATACGCAGTATTTT. Residues: CASSEDIAGGSTDTQYF.

This chain links TRBV9 with TRBJ1-5, with a tentative D call TRBD1 (6 bases). The length of the CDR3 is 15 residues. V was shortened by 0 bases and J by 1 base, with 8 bases between the two germline ends. The germline CDR1 and CDR2 sequences are SGDLS and YYNGEE. The CDR3 loop reads CASSVAGQSNQPQHF. The CDR3 DNA is TGTGCCAGCAGCGTAGCCGGACAGAGCAATCAGCCCCAGCATTTT.

In its sample, this clone was seen a few times. V gene TRBV5-4 combines with J gene TRBJ2-7, with D maybe TRBD2 (6 bases). CDR1 SGHNT and CDR2 YYREEE come from the germline V gene (reference sequence). The V end was cut by 0 bases, the J end by 6 bases, with 7 bases between. The CDR3 runs to 12 residues. Here the CDR3 reads CASSLVGGEQYF. The CDR3 DNA is TGTGCCAGCAGCTTGGTGGGGGGCGAGCAGTACTTC.

The J gene is TRBJ1-2, the V gene TRBV30, with TRBD1 matching 10 bases. The CDR3 totals 15 residues. Losses at the gene ends were 4 bases for V and 6 bases for J; bases not matched to a gene: 11. Germline assignment: CDR1 GTSNPN and CDR2 SVGIG (reference sequence). The CDR3 sequence: CAWILPGQGSNGYTF. The CDR3 bases are TGTGCCTGGATCCTACCGGGACAGGGGTCGAATGGCTACACCTTC. The entire variable domain, with the rest obtained from reference TRBV30 and TRBJ1-2, is as follows: SQTIHQWPATLVQPVGSPLSLECTVEGTSNPNLYWYRQAAGRGLQLLFYSVGIGQISSEVPQNLSASRPQDRQFILSSKKLLLSDSGFYLCAWILPGQGSNGYTFGSGTRLTVV.

The chain is built from TRBV7-9 and TRBJ1-5; perhaps TRBD1 as D (6 bases). Germline CDR1 reads SEHNR; CDR2 reads FQNEAQ (reference sequence). CDR3 length: 18 residues. Trimming removed 1 base at V and 2 bases at J, with 18 bases between. In nucleotides, the CDR3 is TGTGCCAGCAGCTTAGGGGTTCCAGGGGTTGGTGGCAATCAGCCCCAGCATTTT. This codes for CASSLGVPGVGGNQPQHF.

The chain links TRBV14 to TRBJ1-1; possibly TRBD1 for D (5 bases). The CDR3 is made up of 14 amino acids. The germline gives CDR1 SGHDN, CDR2 FVKESK. V was trimmed by 4 bases and J by 3 bases, leaving 12 bases between them. This CDR3 is CASSPQRQYTEAFF. The CDR3 nucleotides read TGTGCCAGCAGCCCACAGCGACAGTACACTGAAGCTTTCTTT.

The chain is built from TRBV6-1 and TRBJ1-1, with TRBD1 matching 7 bases. There are 17 residues in the CDR3. The V segment lost 1 base and the J segment 0 bases; nucleotides outside the gene matches: 8. The germline gives CDR1 MNHNS, CDR2 SASEGT. CDR3: CASSEEILDRLNTEAFF. DNA for the CDR3: TGTGCCAGCAGTGAAGAGATATTGGACAGGTTGAACACTGAAGCTTTCTTT.

The chain combines TRBV11-2 with TRBJ2-7; possibly TRBD2 for D (6 bases). The CDR3 loop spans 13 amino acids. Trimming stripped 5 bases from V and 7 bases from J, with 15 bases between. Germline CDR1 reads SGHAT; CDR2 reads FQNNGV. The CDR3 region is CASSNLSRGEQYF. The CDR3 coding sequence is TGTGCCAGCAGCAACCTCTCCCGGGGGGAGCAGTACTTC.

In DNA form, the CDR3 reads TGCGCCAGCAGCCGTGGGACAGGGGGCAGGGGAAACACCATATATTTT. This encodes CASSRGTGGRGNTIYF. V gene TRBV5-1 combines with J gene TRBJ1-3, with 12 nucleotides matching TRBD1. V was pared by 4 bases and J by 4 bases, with 6 bases of the junction left unmatched. Germline CDR1 reads SGHRS; CDR2 reads YFSETQ. This CDR3 has 16 amino acids. Supplemented by reference TRBV5-1 and TRBJ1-3, the full variable domain reads KAGVTQTPRYLIKTRGQQVTLSCSPISGHRSVSWYQQTPGQGLQFLFEYFSETQRNKGNFPGRFSGRQFSNSRSEMNVSTLELGDSALYLCASSRGTGGRGNTIYFGEGSWLTVV.

J is TRBJ2-3 and V is TRBV15, with a weak D call TRBD1 (5 bases). The germline V gene has CDR1 LNHNV and CDR2 YYDKDF (reference sequence). V lost 3 bases and J 2 bases, leaving 18 bases between the germline ends. CDR3 length: 17 amino acids. CDR3 sequence: CATSSGHVSVDTDTQYF. The CDR3 DNA follows: TGTGCCACCAGCAGTGGACACGTATCCGTGGACACAGATACGCAGTATTTT.

V gene TRBV30 combines with J gene TRBJ2-3; D is uncertain. CDR1 is GTSNPN, CDR2 SVGIG, per germline (reference sequence). Trimming pared 6 bases from V and 4 bases from J, leaving 8 bases between. The CDR3 totals 11 residues. CDR3 DNA sequence: TGTGCCTGCGGGTGGGCAGATACGCAGTATTTT. Residues: CACGWADTQYF. Full variable domain (missing parts from reference TRBV30 and TRBJ2-3): SQTIHQWPATLVQPVGSPLSLECTVEGTSNPNLYWYRQAAGRGLQLLFYSVGIGQISSEVPQNLSASRPQDRQFILSSKKLLLSDSGFYLCACGWADTQYFGPGTRLTVL.

The chain recombines TRBV15 with TRBJ1-6; weak D call: TRBD1 (6 bases). The CDR3 length is 15 residues. Per the germline V gene, CDR1 is LNHNV and CDR2 is YYDKDF (reference sequence). Trimming removed 1 base at V and 8 bases at J, with 12 bases between. The DNA of the CDR3 is TGTGCCACCAGCAGAGCAACAGGGTCTTATTCACCCCTCCACTTT. Residues: CATSRATGSYSPLHF.

The genes are TRBV4-3 and TRBJ1-2; TRBD1 might be the D (6 bases). Trimming took off 0 bases at V and 7 bases at J, with 12 bases between the two ends. This CDR3 comprises 14 residues. The germline V gene encodes CDR1 LGHNA and CDR2 YSLEER. DNA for the CDR3: TGCGCCAGCAGCCAAGATAAGGGGGTTAGTGGCTACACCTTC. This encodes CASSQDKGVSGYTF.

CDR3 coding DNA: TGTGCCAGCTCACCATCCTCACTTCTAGCGGGGGTAAAAGAGACCCAGTACTTC. This sequence encodes CASSPSSLLAGVKETQYF. V gene TRBV18 combines with J gene TRBJ2-5; 10 nucleotides match TRBD2. Trimming at V came to 2 bases and at J to 3 bases, leaving 12 bases not matched to a gene. Germline V gene lookup returns CDR1 KGHSH and CDR2 LQKENI. The CDR3 loop spans 18 amino acids.

This sequence joins TRBV28 and TRBJ1-2; TRBD1 matches 8 bases. The V and J ends lost 6 bases and 3 bases, in that order; junction bases with no gene match: 3. There are 13 residues in the CDR3. The germline CDR1 and CDR2 sequences are MDHEN and SYDVKM. The CDR3 nucleotides are TGTGCCAGCAGAGAGGGACAGGACTATGGCTACACCTTC. Protein sequence: CASREGQDYGYTF.